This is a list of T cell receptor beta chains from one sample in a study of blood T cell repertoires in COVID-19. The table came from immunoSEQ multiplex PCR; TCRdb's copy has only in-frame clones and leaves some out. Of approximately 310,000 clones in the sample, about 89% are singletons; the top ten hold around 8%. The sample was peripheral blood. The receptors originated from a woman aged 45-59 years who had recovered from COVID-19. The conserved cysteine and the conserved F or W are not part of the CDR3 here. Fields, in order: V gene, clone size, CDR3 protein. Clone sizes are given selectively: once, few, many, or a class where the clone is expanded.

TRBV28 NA ASSSSEAGTGTDTQY
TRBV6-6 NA ASRATGRAYGYT
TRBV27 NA ASSLGTGVGEKLF
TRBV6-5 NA ASSYLGTGREKLF
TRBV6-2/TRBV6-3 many ASSYDVETEANEQY
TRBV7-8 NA ASRGGKREGDPYEQY
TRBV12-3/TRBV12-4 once ASSTGTGEAIY
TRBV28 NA ASTARGSSYEQY
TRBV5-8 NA ASSGAWAPNEKLF
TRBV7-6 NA ASSDTSEEQY
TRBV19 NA ASTDRPGTGVNEQY
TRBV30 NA AWSLSTAANEKLF
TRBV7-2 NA ASSLVGQRNEQF
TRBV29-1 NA SAYCLAEGSYEQY
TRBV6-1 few ASSELASVGELF
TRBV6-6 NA ASYSSGGAENEQF
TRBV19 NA ASSMSPPPAGEQY
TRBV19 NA ASSMGGSFTGELF
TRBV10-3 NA AIRPLGGGANEQF
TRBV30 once AWSDRGPLD
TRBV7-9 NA ASSLQGGVWDEQF
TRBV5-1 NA ASSSQGSNGANVLT
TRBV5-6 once ASSDRVNQPQH
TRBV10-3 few AISEGGRGIGQPQH
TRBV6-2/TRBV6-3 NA ASSYSKWEGVDYEQY
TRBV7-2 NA ASSLSGYSSYNEQF
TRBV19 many ASRPAGLNTEAF
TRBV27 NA ASSGLGVGQETQY
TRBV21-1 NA ASSSPGGAPVCNQPQH
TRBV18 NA ASSPRPGQGNTGELF
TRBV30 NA AWREGSHTEAF
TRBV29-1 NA SVAPAGPRSYEQY
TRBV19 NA ATRDTPSTDTQY
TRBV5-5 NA ASSLAAYLGRGDSPLH
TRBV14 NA ASSPGGAVTISGANVLT
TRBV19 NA ASSILEINQPQH
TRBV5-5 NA ASSRPQRQGRATEAF
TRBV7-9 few ASSRLEGVSTDTQY
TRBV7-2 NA ASSLVAGATYEQY
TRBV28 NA ASSLILRGGPDSAF
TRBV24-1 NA ATSDLGQGLDTQY
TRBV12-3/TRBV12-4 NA ASSQVAGNGYT
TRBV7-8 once ASRKDRVSEKLF
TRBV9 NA ASSLSGSTDTQY
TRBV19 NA ASSISRDTEAF
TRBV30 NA AWSYLRSPETDEQF
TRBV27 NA ASSFGTANSPLH
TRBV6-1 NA ASSRTGSYEQY
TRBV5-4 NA ASSQGSSGGQETQY
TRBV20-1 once SASRGTDKETQY
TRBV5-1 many ASSLWGGERSTDTQY
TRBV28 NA ASSLPGNYGYT